A selection of T cell receptor beta chains follows, all from one sample in a study of blood T cell repertoires in COVID-19. The data were produced by immunoSEQ multiplex PCR, yet TCRdb's version contains in-frame clones alone and is incomplete. The profile shows 300,000 to 450,000 clones, about 85% of them singletons. What was sequenced was peripheral blood. The origin of the receptors is a woman aged 18-29 years with acute or convalescent COVID-19. Each CDR3 is given with its conserved first and last residue. Fields, in order: D gene, V gene, J gene, CDR3 protein. D genes are given only for firm matches.

TRBD2	TRBV5-1	TRBJ2-1	CASSLGLAGVGAVDEQFF
-	TRBV28	TRBJ1-5	CASSSLLAGSSQPQHF
TRBD1	TRBV9	TRBJ1-2	CASSVSDRGANYGYTF
-	TRBV5-4	TRBJ2-7	CASSPDSDSYEQYF
-	TRBV24-1	TRBJ2-5	CATSDLIGETQYF
TRBD1	TRBV19	TRBJ2-6	CASSAGTAYGANVLTF
TRBD1	TRBV9	TRBJ1-2	CASSEGTGRWYGYTF
-	TRBV10-3	TRBJ1-3	CAIRAVSGNTIYF
-	TRBV2	TRBJ1-1	CASSGVLNTEAFF
-	TRBV24-1	TRBJ2-5	CATSDPGQETQYF
-	TRBV5-1	TRBJ2-7	CASSFGGSNSYEQYF
-	TRBV2	TRBJ1-6	CASSGAADNSPLHF
TRBD1	TRBV19	TRBJ1-2	CASSTDRSSTGQLYGYTF
TRBD2	TRBV3-1/TRBV3-2	TRBJ2-1	CASSQLAGGNEQFF
TRBD1	TRBV9	TRBJ1-2	CASSVDDREGYGYTF
-	TRBV27	TRBJ1-2	CASSYALGYGYTF
TRBD1	TRBV6-5	TRBJ1-3	CASSSRLGQLGNTIYF
-	TRBV4-1	TRBJ1-1	CASSHNHRRDTEAFF
-	TRBV10-3	TRBJ1-1	CAISGQQGSNEAFF
TRBD2	TRBV6-5	TRBJ2-1	CASSLSGIAYNEQFF
TRBD1	TRBV28	TRBJ2-2	CASSPGTGGAPGELFF
-	TRBV7-8	TRBJ2-3	CASSLRGGGDLTDTQYF
TRBD1	TRBV5-6	TRBJ2-1	CASSRGQGGSYNEQFF
-	TRBV9	TRBJ2-7	CASSPPSLYEQYF
TRBD1	TRBV18	TRBJ1-6	CASSPGDRGGGSPLHF
-	TRBV24-1	TRBJ2-5	CATSDNGQTETQYF
-	TRBV4-1	TRBJ2-5	CASSPSSGGRETQYF
TRBD1	TRBV24-1	TRBJ2-3	CATSGTDLLDTQYF
-	TRBV30	TRBJ1-5	CAWSTDSNQPQHF
-	TRBV12-3/TRBV12-4	TRBJ1-5	CASSLMSNQPQHF
-	TRBV4-1	TRBJ1-4	CASSHEPGHRVELAEKLFF
TRBD1	TRBV19	TRBJ1-5	CASSATGGSSNQPQHF
TRBD1	TRBV11-2	TRBJ1-2	CASRGTGAHGYTF
TRBD1	TRBV5-6	TRBJ2-3	CASSLDRGRSSSTDTQYF
-	TRBV6-5	TRBJ2-3	CASSSRGSLGTDTQYF
-	TRBV4-1	TRBJ1-2	CASSPTNGVGGYTF
TRBD1	TRBV10-3	TRBJ2-7	CAISVMVQGAGEQYF
TRBD2	TRBV9	TRBJ2-3	CASSVFAGATDTQYF
-	TRBV6-5	TRBJ2-2	CASLKLVANTGELFF
-	TRBV2	TRBJ1-1	CASSDIDRKSNTEAFF
-	TRBV2	TRBJ1-5	CASSNREEQPQHF
TRBD2	TRBV10-3	TRBJ2-5	CAISESLAGGETQYF
-	TRBV18	TRBJ2-1	CASSPTSPSYNEQFF
TRBD2	TRBV30	TRBJ2-1	CAWSAGTSGGYNEQFF
TRBD1	TRBV6-2/TRBV6-3	TRBJ1-1	CASSPGTGRQWTLNTEAFF
TRBD2	TRBV6-5	TRBJ2-5	CASSYSGGRFQETQYF
-	TRBV27	TRBJ1-2	CASSLGGNQMGYTF
TRBD1	TRBV6-5	TRBJ2-4	CASSSRGQGNIQYF
TRBD2	TRBV7-2	TRBJ2-3	CASSPLAGTDTQYF
TRBD1	TRBV7-8	TRBJ1-3	CASSFGGGDRGPSVGNTIYF
-	TRBV18	TRBJ1-3	CASSASAGGNTIYF
-	TRBV2	TRBJ1-5	CASSGQSSNQPQHF
-	TRBV23-1	TRBJ1-6	CASSQSKQQRCNSPLHF
-	TRBV6-6	TRBJ1-2	CASSYKGGDYGYTF